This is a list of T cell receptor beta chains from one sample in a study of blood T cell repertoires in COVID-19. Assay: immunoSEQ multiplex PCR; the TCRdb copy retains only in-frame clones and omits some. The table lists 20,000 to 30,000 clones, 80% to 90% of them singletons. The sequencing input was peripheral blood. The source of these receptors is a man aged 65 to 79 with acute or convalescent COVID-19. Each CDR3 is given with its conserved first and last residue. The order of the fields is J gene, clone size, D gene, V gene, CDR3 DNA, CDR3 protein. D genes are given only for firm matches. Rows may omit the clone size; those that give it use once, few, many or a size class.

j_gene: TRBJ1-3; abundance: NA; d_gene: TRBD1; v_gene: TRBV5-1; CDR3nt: TGCGCCAGCAGCTGGGCCTCAGGGGGCTCTGGAAACACCATATATTTT; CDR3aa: CASSWASGGSGNTIYF
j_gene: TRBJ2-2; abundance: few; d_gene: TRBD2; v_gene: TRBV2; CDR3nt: TGTGCCAGCAGTGATGGACTAGCGGGGGCCACCGGGGAGCTGTTTTTT; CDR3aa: CASSDGLAGATGELFF
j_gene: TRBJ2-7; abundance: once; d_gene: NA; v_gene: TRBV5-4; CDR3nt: TGTGCCAGCAGCTTGGAACCGAGCTCCTACGAGCAGTACTTC; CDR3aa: CASSLEPSSYEQYF
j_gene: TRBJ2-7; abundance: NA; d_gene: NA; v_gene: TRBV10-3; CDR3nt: TGTGCCACCCGGACAGTCTACGAGCAGTACTTC; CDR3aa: CATRTVYEQYF
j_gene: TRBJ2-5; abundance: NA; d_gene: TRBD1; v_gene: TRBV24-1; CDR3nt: TGTGCCACCAGCGAGCGCAGGGGGCGGGGAGAGACCCAGTACTTC; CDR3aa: CATSERRGRGETQYF
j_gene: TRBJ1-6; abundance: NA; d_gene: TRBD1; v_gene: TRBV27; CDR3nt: TGTGCCAGCAGGGGGACAGCCCCTAATTCACCCCTCCACTTT; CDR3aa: CASRGTAPNSPLHF
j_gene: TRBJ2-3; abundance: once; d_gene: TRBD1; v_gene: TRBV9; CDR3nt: TGTGCCAGCAGCGAGCGGACAGGGGGTTCAACAGATACGCAGTATTTT; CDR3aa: CASSERTGGSTDTQYF
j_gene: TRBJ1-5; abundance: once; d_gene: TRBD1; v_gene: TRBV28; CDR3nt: TGTGCCAGCAGGACCGGACAGGCCGCTATCCTTAGCAATCAGCCCCAGCATTTT; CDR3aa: CASRTGQAAILSNQPQHF
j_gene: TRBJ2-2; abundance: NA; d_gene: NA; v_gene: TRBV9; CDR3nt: TGTGCCAGCAGCATTAGCACCGGGGAGCTGTTTTTT; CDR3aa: CASSISTGELFF
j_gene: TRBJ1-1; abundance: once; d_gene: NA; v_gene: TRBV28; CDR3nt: TGTGCCAGCAGTCCCTCGGGGGACAACACTGAAGCTTTCTTT; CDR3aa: CASSPSGDNTEAFF
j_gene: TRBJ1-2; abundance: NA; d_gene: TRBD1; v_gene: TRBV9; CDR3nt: TGTGCCAGCAGCCCCGGACAGGGGACCTATGGCTACACCTTC; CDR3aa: CASSPGQGTYGYTF
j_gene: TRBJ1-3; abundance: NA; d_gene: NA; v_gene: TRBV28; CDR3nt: TGTGCCAGCTCAGGGCCCTCTGGAAACACCATATATTTT; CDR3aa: CASSGPSGNTIYF
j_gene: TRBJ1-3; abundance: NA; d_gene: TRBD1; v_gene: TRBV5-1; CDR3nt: TGCGCCAGCAGCACAGGGACAGTTGTTTCGGGAAACACCATATATTTT; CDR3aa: CASSTGTVVSGNTIYF